Listed below are T cell receptor beta chains from one sample, sequenced in a study of CD8+ T cells in alopecia areata. The protocol was immunoSEQ multiplex PCR, while the TCRdb copy is restricted to in-frame clones and leaves out a portion. The data hold about 200,000 clones, with about 61% observed a single time. The sequencing sample was made of CD8+ T cells sorted from blood. The origin of the receptors is a human donor in good health. Each CDR3 is given with its conserved first and last residue. A D gene is named only where the DNA matches it firmly. Not all rows give a size; the values are once, few, many and, for expanded clones, a class.

>NA|NA|TRBV7-2|TRBJ2-5|15
CASSLALEVRETQYF
TGTGCCAGCAGCTTAGCGCTAGAAGTCCGGGAGACCCAGTACTTC
>NA|TRBD1|TRBV5-1|TRBJ2-7|14
CASSLVTGAYEQYF
TGCGCCAGCAGCTTGGTTACAGGGGCGTACGAGCAGTACTTC
>NA|NA|TRBV7-9|TRBJ2-3|14
CASSLEASRDTQYF
TGTGCCAGCAGCTTAGAGGCGTCTCGGGATACGCAGTATTTT
>NA|NA|TRBV13|TRBJ1-2|14
CASSAATGHYGYTF
TGTGCCAGCAGCGCGGCGACAGGCCACTATGGCTACACCTTC
>NA|NA|TRBV7-6|TRBJ2-5|15
CASSFGTGPEETQYF
TGTGCCAGCAGCTTTGGAACAGGGCCAGAAGAGACCCAGTACTTC
>once|NA|TRBV4-1|TRBJ2-1|15
CASSQESGAPNEQFF
TGCGCCAGCAGCCAAGAGTCGGGGGCCCCCAATGAGCAGTTCTTC
>NA|TRBD1|TRBV7-9|TRBJ1-1|16
CASSLVAGGLNTEAFF
TGTGCCAGCAGCTTAGTGGCAGGGGGCTTGAACACTGAAGCTTTCTTT
>NA|TRBD1|TRBV13|TRBJ2-1|17
CASSLGRTGGSYNEQFF
TGTGCCAGCAGCTTAGGCCGGACAGGGGGCTCCTACAATGAGCAGTTCTTC
>NA|NA|TRBV6-1|TRBJ2-1|12
CASRQRGNEQFF
TGTGCCAGCAGACAAAGGGGGAATGAGCAGTTCTTC
>few|NA|TRBV29-1|TRBJ1-2|12
CSVEEDRSGYTF
TGCAGCGTTGAAGAAGACCGGTCGGGCTACACCTTC
>NA|NA|TRBV30|TRBJ2-7|13
CAWTQGNSYEQYF
TGTGCCTGGACCCAGGGGAACTCCTACGAGCAGTACTTC
>NA|NA|TRBV6-1|TRBJ1-2|15
CASSDGRGLVWGYTF
TGTGCCAGCAGTGACGGACGGGGGTTGGTCTGGGGCTACACCTTC
>few|NA|TRBV2|TRBJ1-1|11
CASSENTEAFF
TGTGCCAGCAGTGAGAACACTGAAGCTTTCTTT
>once|NA|TRBV5-6|TRBJ1-2|15
CASSPDRGAPYGYTF
TGTGCCAGCAGCCCAGACCGGGGGGCGCCCTATGGCTACACCTTC
>NA|NA|TRBV5-1|TRBJ2-5|17
CASSFGHILGFQETQYF
TGCGCCAGCAGCTTCGGCCACATTTTGGGGTTCCAAGAGACCCAGTACTTC
>NA|NA|TRBV6-5|TRBJ2-2|13
CASSYGLTGELFF
TGTGCCAGCAGTTACGGGTTGACCGGGGAGCTGTTTTTT